One and the same sample provided the 27 T cell receptor beta chains below, sequenced in a study of T cells in Graves' hyperthyroidism and ophthalmopathy. What was amplified from RNA transcripts were TCR beta CDR3 regions. The HTBI primer set was used in a first-round RT-PCR of the TCR CDR3. Via MiXCR, TCRdb re-called the multiplex PCR reads, giving one row per CDR3 protein. The sample holds 530,000 or so distinct CDR3 sequences, around 22% seen once. The sequenced material came from blood. The receptor source for this set is a woman in her twenties or thirties with Graves' ophthalmopathy.

This clonotype was picked up one time. This chain uses TRBV29-1 with TRBJ2-7, with 10 bases matching TRBD1. Germline trimming cut 0 bases from V and 5 bases from J; bases unmatched to any gene: 10. CDR1 and CDR2 (germline): SQVTM, ANQGSEA. CDR3 length equals 16 residues. CDR3 sequence (DNA): TGCAGCGTTGAAGAGGGACAGGGGAAGGAACTACACGAGCAGTACTTC. It encodes CSVEEGQGKELHEQYF.

This clonotype was counted ten times or more. V usage is TRBV7-2 and J usage is TRBJ2-7; a possible D gene is TRBD2 (6 bases). This CDR3 region has 17 residues. With 5 bases removed from V and 0 bases from J, the gap between germline ends came to 20 bases. Germline values: CDR1 SGHTA, CDR2 FQGNSA. The CDR3, as DNA: TGTGCCAGCAGCCACGGCACCCTAGCGCCCCGCTCCTACGAGCAGTACTTC. Encoded protein: CASSHGTLAPRSYEQYF. The complete variable domain, with remaining parts taken from reference TRBV7-2 and TRBJ2-7, reads GAGVSQSPSNKVTEKGKDVELRCDPISGHTALYWYRQSLGQGLEFLIYFQGNSAPDKSGLPSDRFSAERTGGSVSTLTIQRTQQEDSAVYLCASSHGTLAPRSYEQYFGPGTRLTVT.

CDR3 nucleotide sequence: TGTGCAGTTGGTCATTCACCCCTCCACTTT. This translates into CAVGHSPLHF. The chain has TRBV28 and TRBJ1-6; no firm D call. The CDR3 has 10 amino acids. Germline V gene sequence: CDR1 MDHEN, CDR2 SYDVKM. The complete variable domain, with remaining parts taken from reference TRBV28 and TRBJ1-6, reads DVKVTQSSRYLVKRTGEKVFLECVQDMDHENMFWYRQDPGLGLRLIYFSYDVKMKEKGDIPEGYSVSREKKERFSLILESASTNQTSMYLCAVGHSPLHFGNGTRLTVT.

This chain links TRBV5-8 with TRBJ2-7; D unclear. The germline V gene encodes CDR1 SGHTS and CDR2 YDEGEE. The CDR3 is made up of 15 amino acids. V was trimmed by 5 bases and J by 1 base, leaving 16 bases between them. The CDR3 loop is CASSQYPTLSYEQYF. The CDR3 DNA reads TGTGCCAGCAGTCAATATCCGACACTTTCCTACGAGCAGTACTTC.

This clonotype was seen ten or more times. V is TRBV11-1 and J is TRBJ2-7; TRBD2 aligns across 9 bases. CDR1 is SGHAT and CDR2 is FQDESV in the germline V gene (reference sequence). There are 17 residues in the CDR3. V lost 5 bases and J lost 2; bases outside the gene matches: 13. The CDR3 loop is CASSPSWASGNTYEQYF. CDR3 DNA: TGTGCCAGCAGCCCTAGCTGGGCTAGCGGGAATACCTACGAGCAGTACTTC.

In its sample, this clonotype was seen many times. The rearrangement links TRBV2 to TRBJ2-5, with D unclear. The CDR3 covers 14 residues. V dropped 0 bases and J dropped 5 bases, with 10 bases sitting between them. From germline, CDR1 is SNHLY and CDR2 FYNNEI. The CDR3 loop is CASSEAWPRETQYF. CDR3 nucleotides: TGTGCCAGCAGTGAAGCCTGGCCAAGGGAGACCCAGTACTTC.

V is TRBV29-1 and J is TRBJ2-7, with D possibly TRBD1 on 6 matching bases. Trimming removed 3 bases at V and 0 bases at J, with 9 bases between. Germline V lookup: CDR1 SQVTM, CDR2 ANQGSEA. CDR3 length: 13 amino acids. The CDR3 DNA follows: TGCAGCGTTGAGGACAGCAACTCCTACGAGCAGTACTTC. Protein: CSVEDSNSYEQYF.

This clonotype has just a few counts. This rearrangement joins TRBV6-1 to TRBJ1-2, with D unclear. Germline-derived CDR1 and CDR2 are MNHNS and SASEGT. V lost 6 bases and J 3 bases, leaving 8 bases between the germline ends. CDR3 length: 12 amino acids. This CDR3 is CASRQLHYGYTF. The CDR3 DNA follows: TGTGCCAGCAGACAGCTTCACTATGGCTACACCTTC.

The rearrangement uses TRBV5-5 and TRBJ2-1; possibly TRBD2 for D (6 bases). Trimming removed 1 base at V and 2 bases at J, with 10 bases between. Germline loops: CDR1 SGHKS, CDR2 YYEKEE (reference sequence). This CDR3 is built from 15 residues. CDR3 region: CASSLTRDPYNEQFF. In nucleotides, the CDR3 is TGTGCCAGCAGCTTGACGCGGGACCCCTACAATGAGCAGTTCTTC.

The chain joins TRBV24-1 to TRBJ1-1; D ambiguous. From germline, CDR1 is KGHDR and CDR2 SFDVKD. Trimming removed 1 base at V and 11 bases at J, with 13 bases between. The CDR3 length is 13 residues. The CDR3 sequence is CATSDFKSGGAFF. For the CDR3, the DNA is TGTGCCACCAGTGATTTTAAGTCAGGCGGTGCTTTCTTT.

This clonotype was detected ten times or more. The rearrangement joins TRBV6-1 to TRBJ2-7, with D possibly being TRBD1 (5 bases). Germline-derived CDR1 and CDR2 are MNHNS and SASEGT. This CDR3 has 13 amino acids. V was clipped by 6 bases and J by 2 bases, with 11 bases between them. Here the CDR3 reads CASRKTATYEQYF. DNA for the CDR3: TGTGCCAGCAGGAAGACAGCAACCTACGAGCAGTACTTC.

To note about this clonotype: A much more abundant neighbour one base away suggests this may be a read error. The chain joins TRBV27 to TRBJ1-1, with D maybe TRBD1 (5 bases). The CDR3 spans 13 residues. CDR1 MNHEY and CDR2 SMNVEV come from the germline V gene (reference sequence). The CDR3 DNA reads as TGTGCCAGCAGTTTAGGGGCAGAGACTGAATCTTTCTTT. Protein: CASSLGAETESFF.

This clonotype came up many times. The V gene is TRBV4-2, the J gene TRBJ2-2; 7 nucleotides align to TRBD1. This CDR3 comprises 16 residues. CDR1 LGHNA and CDR2 YNFKEQ come from the germline V gene. Trimming at V came to 0 bases and at J to 4 bases, leaving 5 bases not matched to a gene. The CDR3 here is CASSQDSDRVTGELFF. In DNA, the CDR3 is TGTGCCAGCAGCCAAGATTCTGACAGGGTCACCGGGGAGCTGTTTTTT.

In its sample, this clonotype was seen many times. This chain joins TRBV28 and TRBJ2-5, with TRBD1 matching 7 bases. From germline, CDR1 is MDHEN and CDR2 SYDVKM. The V segment lost 4 bases and the J segment 4 bases; nucleotides outside the gene matches: 9. The CDR3 is made up of 15 amino acids. The CDR3 nucleotides read TGTGCCAGCAGTTCGCGACAGGGTCTAATAGAGACCCAGTACTTC. Amino acid sequence: CASSSRQGLIETQYF.

The table lists this clonotype with many counts. The chain couples TRBV29-1 to TRBJ1-1; a possible D gene is TRBD1 (5 bases). Germline CDR1 is SQVTM and CDR2 is ANQGSEA. This CDR3 spans 14 amino acids. The V gene lost 7 bases and the J gene lost 0 bases, with 15 bases spanning the gap. CDR3 in amino acids: CSARRDGMNTEAFF. The CDR3 nucleotides read TGCAGCGCCCGTCGGGACGGCATGAACACTGAAGCTTTCTTT.

There are many counts of this clonotype. The V and J genes are TRBV6-5 and TRBJ1-2; 9 bases line up with TRBD1. There are 15 residues in the CDR3. Germline V lookup: CDR1 MNHEY, CDR2 SVGAGI. Trimming took 0 bases from V and 2 from J; bases not matched to a gene: 1. In DNA, the CDR3 is TGTGCCAGCAGTTACTCGGGACAGGGAAACTATGGCTACACCTTC. It encodes CASSYSGQGNYGYTF.

This clonotype came up a few times. The chain uses TRBV12-3 or TRBV12-4 and TRBJ1-5; no definite D call. The CDR3 contains 15 residues. V gave up 3 bases and J gave up 7 bases, with 16 bases separating them. The CDR3 DNA reads as TGTGCCAGCAGTTTTTTTGGAGGGTCGCAACAGCCCCAGCATTTT. It translates to CASSFFGGSQQPQHF.

This clonotype was seen at least ten times. This may stem from a read error, because a much larger clone lies one nucleotide away. The V and J genes are TRBV6-1 and TRBJ2-7; 8 bases match TRBD2. V was clipped by 6 bases and J by 4 bases; unmatched bases: 5. The CDR3 has 13 residues. The germline V gene encodes CDR1 MNHNS and CDR2 SASEGT. CDR3 in DNA: TGTGCCAGCAGCCCGGGGGGGCCTTACGAGCAGTACTTC. Amino acids: CASSPGGPYEQYF.

This clonotype was observed a handful of times. The chain couples TRBV3-1 to TRBJ1-2; D not certain. Trimming took 1 base from V and 4 from J, leaving 13 bases between them. The V gene's germline CDR1 is LGHDT and CDR2 YNNKEL (reference sequence). The CDR3 length is 15 residues. In nucleotides, the CDR3 is TGTGCCAGCAGCCAAGTGTTCGAGGGCCTCTATGGCTACACCTTC. Its translation is CASSQVFEGLYGYTF. Variable domain in full (rest from reference TRBV3-1 and TRBJ1-2): DTAVSQTPKYLVTQMGNDKSIKCEQNLGHDTMYWYKQDSKKFLKIMFSYNNKELIINETVPNRFSPKSPDKAHLNLHINSLELGDSAVYFCASSQVFEGLYGYTFGSGTRLTVV.

This clonotype was seen ten or more times. J is TRBJ1-3 and V is TRBV12-3 or TRBV12-4; D remains ambiguous. The CDR3 spans 14 residues. Deletions cut 0 bases from V and 3 bases from J, with 6 bases between. The CDR3 region is CASSLAGIGNTIYF. CDR3 DNA sequence: TGTGCCAGCAGTTTAGCAGGGATTGGAAACACCATATATTTT.

This clonotype was counted at least ten times. This clone may be a read error of a much larger clone one base away. This sequence joins TRBV6-1 and TRBJ2-5, with 7 positions matching TRBD1. Germline V gives CDR1 MNHNS, CDR2 SASEGT. This CDR3 has 15 amino acids. The V segment lost 4 bases and the J segment 5 bases; nucleotides outside the gene matches: 10. The CDR3 nucleotides are TGTGCCAGCAGTGCTGGAAGGGGGCCGGCTGAGACCCAGTACTTC. Its translation: CASSAGRGPAETQYF.

This clonotype appeared many times. The V and J genes are TRBV2 and TRBJ1-5; 7 bases are shared with TRBD1. Per germline, CDR1 SNHLY and CDR2 FYNNEI. J was trimmed by 5 bases and V by 7 bases; bases with no gene match: 5. The length of the CDR3 is 13 residues. The CDR3 region is CASTRDSYQPQHF. CDR3 in DNA: TGTGCCAGCACCAGGGACAGCTATCAGCCCCAGCATTTT.

This clonotype has ten or more counts. V gene TRBV11-2 combines with J gene TRBJ1-1; D gene ambiguous. Germline CDR1 and CDR2: SGHAT and FQNNGV. The CDR3 has 14 amino acids. Between the trimmed V and J ends, which lost 2 bases and 4 bases, there was a span of 11 bases. The CDR3 loop is CASSLQAIGTEAFF. CDR3 DNA sequence: TGTGCCAGCAGCTTACAGGCAATAGGCACTGAAGCTTTCTTT.

This rearrangement joins TRBV4-3 to TRBJ1-5; D remains ambiguous. The V and J ends lost 0 bases and 2 bases respectively, with 14 bases between them. Germline V gene sequence: CDR1 LGHNA, CDR2 YSLEER. This CDR3 spans 17 amino acids. DNA of the CDR3: TGCGCCAGCAGCCAAGATTTCGGATCGACGGGCAATCAGCCCCAGCATTTT. Amino acid sequence: CASSQDFGSTGNQPQHF.

In this sample, this clonotype turned up many times. The J gene is TRBJ1-5, the V gene TRBV19; D call uncertain. V gave up 1 base and J gave up 4 bases, with 8 bases separating them. This CDR3 has 14 residues. CDR1 is LNHDA, CDR2 SQIVND, per germline (reference sequence). CDR3 region: CASSIGQLNQPQHF. CDR3 sequence (DNA): TGTGCCAGTAGTATAGGCCAGCTGAATCAGCCCCAGCATTTT.

Ten or more counts support this clonotype. The rearrangement links TRBV20-1 to TRBJ2-5, with 11 bases identical to TRBD2. The germline gives CDR1 DFQATT, CDR2 SNEGSKA (reference sequence). With 5 bases clipped from V and 5 bases from J, the junction kept 10 bases outside the gene matches. This CDR3 is 15 amino acids long. The CDR3 protein is CSAPGVAGGRETQYF. The CDR3 nucleotides are TGCAGTGCTCCCGGGGTAGCGGGGGGGCGCGAGACCCAGTACTTC.

The chain employs TRBV20-1 and TRBJ1-5, with a possible D match to TRBD1 (5 bases). Trimming took 3 bases from V and 7 from J, leaving 13 bases between them. Germline V gene data show CDR1 as DFQATT and CDR2 as SNEGSKA (reference sequence). The CDR3 has 13 amino acids. The CDR3 here is CSARRQGMQPQHF. CDR3 DNA sequence: TGCAGTGCTAGGAGGCAGGGTATGCAGCCCCAGCATTTT.